This entry lists 13 T cell receptor beta chains sequenced from one sample in a study of T cells in Graves' hyperthyroidism and ophthalmopathy. The source material, RNA transcripts, was used to amplify TCR beta CDR3 regions. TCR CDR3 regions were first amplified by RT-PCR with HTBI primers. Each CDR3 protein is one row after TCRdb ran MiXCR on the multiplex PCR reads. Of around 500,000 distinct CDR3 sequences in the sample, about an eighth are singletons; the top ten hold less than 20%. Sequencing was carried out using blood. These receptors came from a woman aged 18-29 years with Graves' hyperthyroidism.

This clonotype has ten or more counts. The V gene is TRBV20-1, the J gene TRBJ1-5; no clear D gene. The germline V and J ends were trimmed by 6 bases and 6 bases, with 9 bases remaining between them. CDR1 DFQATT and CDR2 SNEGSKA come from the germline V gene (reference sequence). The CDR3 covers 11 residues. For the CDR3, the DNA is TGCAGTGCACGGCTGGGTCAGCCCCAGCATTTT. It is translated as CSARLGQPQHF.

This clonotype was detected many times. The rearrangement uses TRBV5-1 and TRBJ2-5; 12 nucleotides align to TRBD2. CDR3 length: 16 residues. V was clipped by 6 bases and J by 7 bases; unmatched bases: 13. The germline V gene encodes CDR1 SGHRS and CDR2 YFSETQ. CDR3 residues: CASNRQTSGSPGTQYF. The CDR3 DNA reads TGCGCCAGCAACCGACAGACTAGCGGGAGCCCAGGGACCCAGTACTTC.

This clonotype was observed at least ten times. The rearrangement uses TRBV5-6 and TRBJ2-1; 10 nucleotides match TRBD1. Germline-derived CDR1 and CDR2 are SGHDT and YYEEEE. The CDR3 has 17 residues. With V trimmed by 4 bases and J by 4 bases, 11 bases remained unmatched. This CDR3 is CASSPTRDRGYYNEQFF. CDR3 bases: TGTGCCAGCAGCCCGACACGGGACAGGGGATATTACAATGAGCAGTTCTTC.

This rearrangement joins TRBV6-5 to TRBJ1-2, with 8 bases that match TRBD1. The CDR3 consists of 15 residues. After removal of 2 bases from V and 7 bases from J, the junction contained 9 bases not matched to a gene. Germline CDR1 MNHEY, CDR2 SVGAGI. The CDR3 sequence: CASSYQNRGLGGYTF. CDR3 bases: TGTGCCAGCAGTTACCAAAACAGGGGGTTAGGTGGCTACACCTTC.

The sample holds many counts of this clonotype. One end of the junction varies from germline; a read error may be responsible. The chain combines TRBV4-1 with TRBJ2-5; weak D call: TRBD1 (5 bases). Germline CDR1 is MGHRA and CDR2 is YSYEKL. CDR3 length: 12 amino acids. The CDR3 DNA reads as TGTGCCAGCTCCCAAGGGGAAGAGACCCAGTACTTC. Its protein product is CASSQGEETQYF.

In this sample, this clonotype turned up many times. The CDR3 here is CASSQSPARNTEAFF. CDR3 bases: TGTGCCAGCAGCCAATCGCCCGCCCGGAACACTGAAGCTTTCTTT. The chain combines TRBV3-1 with TRBJ1-1; D is unresolved. This CDR3 has 15 amino acids. Per the germline V gene, CDR1 is LGHDT and CDR2 is YNNKEL (reference sequence). V lost 2 bases to trimming and J lost 1 base, with 11 bases between them.

V gene TRBV5-8 combines with J gene TRBJ2-5; D gene unclear. The germline V and J ends were trimmed by 4 bases and 9 bases, with 16 bases remaining between them. The germline gives CDR1 SGHTS, CDR2 YDEGEE. CDR3 length: 13 residues. CDR3 DNA sequence: TGTGCCAGCAGCGGCAGGTTCTTTGGCTCCCAGTACTTC. Amino acid sequence: CASSGRFFGSQYF.

The V gene is TRBV18, the J gene TRBJ2-2; D remains ambiguous. This CDR3 spans 12 amino acids. CDR1 KGHSH and CDR2 LQKENI come from the germline V gene. V lost 4 bases to trimming and J lost 9 bases, with 9 bases between them. Here the CDR3 DNA reads TGTGCCAGCTCACGGGTTGAAAGGGAGCTGTTTTTT. Translating gives CASSRVERELFF.

The chain employs TRBV10-3 and TRBJ2-1; 9 bases line up with TRBD2. The germline gives CDR1 ENHRY, CDR2 SYGVKD. CDR3 length: 14 amino acids. V lost 11 bases and J lost 6; bases outside the gene matches: 11. CDR3 region: CAAGPGLASNEQFF. CDR3 coding DNA: TGTGCCGCCGGACCAGGACTAGCGAGCAATGAGCAGTTCTTC.

This clonotype was seen a few times. The CDR3: CASSLLAGGPYEQFF. The CDR3 DNA reads as TGTGCCAGCAGCTTACTAGCGGGAGGGCCCTATGAGCAGTTCTTC. The V and J genes are TRBV7-3 and TRBJ2-1; 12 nucleotides match TRBD2. V shed 2 bases and J 8 bases; nucleotides not matched to a gene: 4. The CDR3 consists of 15 residues. Germline V gene sequence: CDR1 SGHTA, CDR2 FQGTGA.

This clonotype showed up just a few times. CDR3: CATMAGLNTGELFF. CDR3 bases: TGCGCCACCATGGCGGGTTTGAACACCGGGGAGCTGTTTTTT. V gene TRBV10-2 combines with J gene TRBJ2-2; TRBD2 might be the D (5 bases). Germline assignment: CDR1 WSHSY and CDR2 SAAADI. V lost 10 bases and J 1 base, leaving 13 bases between the germline ends. This CDR3 has 14 amino acids.

The sample holds many counts of this clonotype. Here the CDR3 reads CASSLQGYQPQHF. Written as DNA, the CDR3 is TGTGCCAGCAGTCTACAGGGGTATCAGCCCCAGCATTTT. The V gene is TRBV27, the J gene TRBJ1-5; TRBD1 aligns across 7 bases. Germline V gives CDR1 MNHEY, CDR2 SMNVEV (reference sequence). The CDR3 totals 13 residues. After removal of 5 bases from V and 5 bases from J, the junction contained 3 bases not matched to a gene.

This clonotype showed up many times. V gene TRBV19 combines with J gene TRBJ2-7; 8 nucleotides match TRBD1. Per germline, CDR1 LNHDA and CDR2 SQIVND (reference sequence). The trim removed 3 bases at V and 5 bases at J, leaving 3 bases unmatched. The CDR3 is made up of 13 amino acids. In DNA form, the CDR3 reads TGTGCCAGTAGTATTCGACAGGGGAACGAGCAGTACTTC. Protein product: CASSIRQGNEQYF. The full variable domain, its missing parts supplied by reference TRBV19 and TRBJ2-7, is DGGITQSPKYLFRKEGQNVTLSCEQNLNHDAMYWYRQDPGQGLRLIYYSQIVNDFQKGDIAEGYSVSREKKESFPLTVTSAQKNPTAFYLCASSIRQGNEQYFGPGTRLTVT.